Detailed here is one TCR beta chain. Its antigen remains unknown. This CDR3 comprises 19 residues. Germline CDR1 LGHNA, CDR2 YSLEER. V was cut by 0 bases and J by 0 bases, with 15 bases left in between. The source of the sample is a study of T cell responses to AZD1222 COVID-19 vaccine. Study overall: Samples with a second dose at about 4 or about 12 weeks were pooled together. Findings of the study overall: Repertoire sampling occurred only after the peak T cell response. Most donors were white British, females outnumbered males, and clonal diversity was possibly underestimated. Spike-specific TCRs gained breadth and depth after people received two AZD1222 doses.

The assay was immunoSEQ multiplex PCR, and TCRdb's table has in-frame clones only and misses some. The data hold over 75,000 clones, with approximately 90% observed a single time. This material consisted of peripheral blood, taken on day 0 of AZD1222 vaccination. The chain employs TRBV4-3 and TRBJ2-6; TRBD1 is a possible D gene (6 bases). The sequence was collected from an adult in good health. The CDR3 reads CASSQDPPLGGSGANVLTF. As DNA, the CDR3 is TGCGCCAGCAGCCAAGATCCGCCCTTAGGGGGCTCTGGGGCCAACGTCCTGACTTTC.